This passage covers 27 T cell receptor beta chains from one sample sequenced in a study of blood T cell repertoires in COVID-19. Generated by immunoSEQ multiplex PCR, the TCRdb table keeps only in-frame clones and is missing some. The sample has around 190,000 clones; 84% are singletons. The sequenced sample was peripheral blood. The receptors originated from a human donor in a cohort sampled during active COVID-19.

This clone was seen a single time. The CDR3 region is CASSPMGQGKETQYF. In DNA, the CDR3 is TGTGCCAGCAGCCCAATGGGACAGGGTAAAGAGACCCAGTACTTC. The chain links TRBV7-9 to TRBJ2-5, with TRBD1 matching over 9 bases. Germline V gene lookup returns CDR1 SEHNR and CDR2 FQNEAQ (reference sequence). V shed 5 bases, J shed 3 bases, and the junction held 7 bases outside the gene matches. This CDR3 is built from 15 residues.

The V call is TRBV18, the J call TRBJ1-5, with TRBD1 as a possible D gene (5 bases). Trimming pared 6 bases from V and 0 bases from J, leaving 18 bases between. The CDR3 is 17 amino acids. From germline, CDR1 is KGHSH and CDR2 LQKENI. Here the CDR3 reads CASSLTEVSLSNQPQHF. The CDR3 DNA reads TGTGCCAGCTCCTTGACAGAAGTAAGTCTTAGCAATCAGCCCCAGCATTTT.

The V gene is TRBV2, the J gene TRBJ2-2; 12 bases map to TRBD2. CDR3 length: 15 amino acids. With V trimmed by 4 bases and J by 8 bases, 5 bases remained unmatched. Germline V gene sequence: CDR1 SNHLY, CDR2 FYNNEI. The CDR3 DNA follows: TGTGCCAGCAGTGGCGGACTAGCGGGAAGGGGGGAGCTGTTTTTT. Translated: CASSGGLAGRGELFF.

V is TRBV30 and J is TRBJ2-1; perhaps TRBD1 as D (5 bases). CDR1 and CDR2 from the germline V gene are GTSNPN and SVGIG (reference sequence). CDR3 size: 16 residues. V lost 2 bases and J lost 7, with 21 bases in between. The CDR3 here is CAWSFSRLRTKNEQFF. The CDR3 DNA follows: TGTGCCTGGAGTTTCTCCCGGCTCCGGACAAAGAATGAGCAGTTCTTC.

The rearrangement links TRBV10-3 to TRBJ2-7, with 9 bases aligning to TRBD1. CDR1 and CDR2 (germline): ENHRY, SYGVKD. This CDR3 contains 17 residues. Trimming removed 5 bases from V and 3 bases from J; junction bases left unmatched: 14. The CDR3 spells CAISNPGQGSGNYEQYF. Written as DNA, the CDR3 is TGTGCCATCAGTAACCCGGGACAGGGTAGCGGAAACTACGAGCAGTACTTC.

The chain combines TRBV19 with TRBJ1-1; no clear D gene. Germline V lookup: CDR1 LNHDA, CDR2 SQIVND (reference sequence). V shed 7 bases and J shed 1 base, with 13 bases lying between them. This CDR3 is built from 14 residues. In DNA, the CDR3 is TGTGCCAGTACCTTCAGAACCGCGAACACTGAAGCTTTCTTT. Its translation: CASTFRTANTEAFF.

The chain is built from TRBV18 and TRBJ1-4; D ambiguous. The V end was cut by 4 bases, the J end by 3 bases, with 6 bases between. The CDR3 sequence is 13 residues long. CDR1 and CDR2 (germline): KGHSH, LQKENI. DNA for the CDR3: TGTGCCAGCTCACTTTCCTCTAATGAAAAACTGTTTTTT. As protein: CASSLSSNEKLFF.

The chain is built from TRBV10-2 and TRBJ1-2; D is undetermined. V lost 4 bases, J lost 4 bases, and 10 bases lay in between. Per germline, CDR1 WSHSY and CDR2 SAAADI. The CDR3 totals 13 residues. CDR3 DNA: TGCGCCAGCAGTGTGTTGGCAGTCTATGGCTACACCTTC. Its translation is CASSVLAVYGYTF.

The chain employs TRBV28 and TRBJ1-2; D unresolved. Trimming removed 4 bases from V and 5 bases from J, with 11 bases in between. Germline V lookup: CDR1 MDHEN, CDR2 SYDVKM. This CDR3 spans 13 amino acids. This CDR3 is CASSSPSRYGYTF. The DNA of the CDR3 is TGTGCCAGCAGTTCACCCTCTCGGTATGGCTACACCTTC.

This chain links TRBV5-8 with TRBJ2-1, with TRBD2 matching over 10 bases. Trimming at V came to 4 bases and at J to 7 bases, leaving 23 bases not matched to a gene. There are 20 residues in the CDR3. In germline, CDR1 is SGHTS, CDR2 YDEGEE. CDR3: CASSHSIGLAALGVRNEQFF. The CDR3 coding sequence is TGTGCCAGCAGCCACTCCATAGGACTAGCGGCCCTGGGGGTGAGGAATGAGCAGTTCTTC.

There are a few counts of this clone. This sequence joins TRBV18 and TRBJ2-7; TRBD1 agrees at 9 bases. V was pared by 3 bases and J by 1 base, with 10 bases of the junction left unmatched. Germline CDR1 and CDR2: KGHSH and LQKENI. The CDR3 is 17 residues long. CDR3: CASSPPAGTGRSYEQYF. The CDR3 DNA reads TGTGCCAGCTCACCCCCGGCCGGGACAGGGCGATCCTACGAGCAGTACTTC.

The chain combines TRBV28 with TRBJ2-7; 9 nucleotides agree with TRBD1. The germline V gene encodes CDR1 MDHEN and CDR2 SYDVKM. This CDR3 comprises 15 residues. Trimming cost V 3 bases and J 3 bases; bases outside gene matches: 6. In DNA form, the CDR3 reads TGTGCCAGCAGTTTCCCCGGGACAGGGAGCTACGAGCAGTACTTC. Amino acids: CASSFPGTGSYEQYF.

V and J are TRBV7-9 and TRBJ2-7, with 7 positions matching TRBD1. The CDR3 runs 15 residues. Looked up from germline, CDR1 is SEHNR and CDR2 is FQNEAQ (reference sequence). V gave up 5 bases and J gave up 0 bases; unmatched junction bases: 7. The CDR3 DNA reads TGTGCCAGCAGCCCAGGGGGAACTTTCTCCTACGAGCAGTACTTC. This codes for CASSPGGTFSYEQYF.

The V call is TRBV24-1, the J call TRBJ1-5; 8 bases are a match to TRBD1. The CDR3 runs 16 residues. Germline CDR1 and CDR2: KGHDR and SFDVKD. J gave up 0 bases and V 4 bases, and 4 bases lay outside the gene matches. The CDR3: CATSEAGQDSNQPQHF. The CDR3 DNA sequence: TGTGCCACCAGTGAGGCGGGACAGGATAGCAATCAGCCCCAGCATTTT.

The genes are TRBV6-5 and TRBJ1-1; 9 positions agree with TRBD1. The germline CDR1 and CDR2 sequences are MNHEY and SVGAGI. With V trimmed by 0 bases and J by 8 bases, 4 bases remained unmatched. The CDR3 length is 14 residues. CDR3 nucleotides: TGTGCCAGCAGTTACTCCCCGGGGACAGGGGAAGCTTTCTTT. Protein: CASSYSPGTGEAFF.

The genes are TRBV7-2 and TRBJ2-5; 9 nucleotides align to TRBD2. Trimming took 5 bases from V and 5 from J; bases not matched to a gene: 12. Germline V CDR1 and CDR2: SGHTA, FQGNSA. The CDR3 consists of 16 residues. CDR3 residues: CASSQVAGALGETQYF. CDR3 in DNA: TGTGCCAGCAGCCAAGTAGCGGGAGCACTCGGGGAGACCCAGTACTTC.

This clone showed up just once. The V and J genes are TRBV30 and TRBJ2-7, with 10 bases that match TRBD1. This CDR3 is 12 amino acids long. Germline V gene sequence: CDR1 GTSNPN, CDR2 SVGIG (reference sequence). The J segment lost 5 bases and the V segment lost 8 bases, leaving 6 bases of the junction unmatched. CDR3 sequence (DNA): TGTGCCAGACAGGGGGCGGTCAACGAGCAGTACTTC. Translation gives CARQGAVNEQYF.

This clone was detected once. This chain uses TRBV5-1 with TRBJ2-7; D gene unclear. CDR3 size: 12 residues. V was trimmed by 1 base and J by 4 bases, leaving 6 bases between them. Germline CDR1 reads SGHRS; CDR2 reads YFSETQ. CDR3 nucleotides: TGCGCCAGCAGCTTGTCAGGATACGAGCAGTACTTC. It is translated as CASSLSGYEQYF.

The CDR3 region has the DNA TGTGCCAGCAGTCATAGCAGGGGGCGAAGTGAAAAACTGTTTTTT. It encodes CASSHSRGRSEKLFF. V and J are TRBV2 and TRBJ1-4; 8 positions agree with TRBD1. V was pared by 5 bases and J by 7 bases, with 9 bases of the junction left unmatched. Germline loops: CDR1 SNHLY, CDR2 FYNNEI. The CDR3 sequence is 15 residues long.

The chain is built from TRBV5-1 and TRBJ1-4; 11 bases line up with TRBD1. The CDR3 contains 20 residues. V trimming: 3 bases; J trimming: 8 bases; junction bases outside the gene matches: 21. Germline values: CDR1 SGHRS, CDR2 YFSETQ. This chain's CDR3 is CASSSSPPGTGGFLKEKLFF. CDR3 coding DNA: TGCGCCAGCAGCTCGTCTCCTCCCGGGACAGGGGGGTTTCTAAAGGAAAAACTGTTTTTT. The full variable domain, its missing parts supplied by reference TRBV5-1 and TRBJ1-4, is KAGVTQTPRYLIKTRGQQVTLSCSPISGHRSVSWYQQTPGQGLQFLFEYFSETQRNKGNFPGRFSGRQFSNSRSEMNVSTLELGDSALYLCASSSSPPGTGGFLKEKLFFGSGTQLSVL.

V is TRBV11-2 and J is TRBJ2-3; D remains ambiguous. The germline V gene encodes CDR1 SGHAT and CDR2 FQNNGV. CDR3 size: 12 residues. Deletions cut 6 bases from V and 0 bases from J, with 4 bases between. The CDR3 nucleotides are TGTGCCAGCAGTTCTAGCACAGATACGCAGTATTTT. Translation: CASSSSTDTQYF.

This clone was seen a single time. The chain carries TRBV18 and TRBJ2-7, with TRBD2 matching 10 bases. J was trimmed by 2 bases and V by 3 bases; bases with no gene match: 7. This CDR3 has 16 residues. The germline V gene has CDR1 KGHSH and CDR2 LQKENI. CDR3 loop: CASSPGLAENTYEQYF. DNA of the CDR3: TGTGCCAGCTCACCCGGACTAGCGGAAAATACCTACGAGCAGTACTTC.

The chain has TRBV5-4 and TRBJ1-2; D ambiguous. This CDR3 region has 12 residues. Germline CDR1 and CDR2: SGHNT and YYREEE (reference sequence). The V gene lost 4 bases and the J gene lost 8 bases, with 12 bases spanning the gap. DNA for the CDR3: TGTGCCAGCAGCCAAGGAGGTGGCGGCTACACCTTC. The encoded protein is CASSQGGGGYTF. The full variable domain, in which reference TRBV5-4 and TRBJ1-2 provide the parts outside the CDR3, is ETGVTQSPTHLIKTRGQQVTLRCSSQSGHNTVSWYQQALGQGPQFIFQYYREEENGRGNFPPRFSGLQFPNYSSELNVNALELDDSALYLCASSQGGGGYTFGSGTRLTVV.

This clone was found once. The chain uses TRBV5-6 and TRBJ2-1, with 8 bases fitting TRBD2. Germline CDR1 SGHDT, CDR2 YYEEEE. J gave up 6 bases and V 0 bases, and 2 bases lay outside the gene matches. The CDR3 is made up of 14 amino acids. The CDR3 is CASSLGLAGNEQFF. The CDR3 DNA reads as TGTGCCAGCAGCTTGGGGCTAGCGGGCAATGAGCAGTTCTTC.

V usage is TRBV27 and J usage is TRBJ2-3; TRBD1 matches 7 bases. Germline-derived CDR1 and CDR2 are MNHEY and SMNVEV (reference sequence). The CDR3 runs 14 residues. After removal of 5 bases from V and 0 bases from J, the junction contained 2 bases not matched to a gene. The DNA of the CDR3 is TGTGCCAGCAGTCGGGACAGAAGCACAGATACGCAGTATTTT. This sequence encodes CASSRDRSTDTQYF.

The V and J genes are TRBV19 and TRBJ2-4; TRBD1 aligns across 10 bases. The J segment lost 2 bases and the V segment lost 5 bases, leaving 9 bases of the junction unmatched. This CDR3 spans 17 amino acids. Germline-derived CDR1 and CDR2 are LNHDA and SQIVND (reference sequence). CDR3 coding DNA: TGTGCCAGTAGTCAAGTGACAGGGGGCGCGACCAAAAACATTCAGTACTTC. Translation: CASSQVTGGATKNIQYF.

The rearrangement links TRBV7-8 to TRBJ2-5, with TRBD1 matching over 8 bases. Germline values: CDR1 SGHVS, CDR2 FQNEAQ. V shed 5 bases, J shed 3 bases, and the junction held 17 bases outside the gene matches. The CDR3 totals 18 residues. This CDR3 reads CASSPKIGRGHSKETQYF. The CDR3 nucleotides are TGTGCCAGCAGCCCGAAGATCGGCAGGGGGCATTCGAAAGAGACCCAGTACTTC.